The table lists the clone carrying this T cell receptor beta chain with a few counts. Authors' processing steps: Quantification of nucleated cells was approximated via reference gene primer amplification. Generated by immunoSEQ multiplex PCR, the TCRdb table keeps only in-frame clones and is missing some. From that table come the V and J calls and clone size; the DNA was used to work out D and trimming. The table has around 620,000 clones, around 89% seen once. The CDR3 spans 13 residues. From germline, CDR1 is LNHDA and CDR2 SQIVND (reference sequence). Trimming cost V 6 bases and J 4 bases; bases outside gene matches: 5. This specimen comes from a study of blood T cell repertoires in COVID-19. In the study overall: From the United States, Italy and Spain came samples of acute and convalescent COVID-19. Sources were T cells, B-cell-depleted T cells, or PBMCs; the material itself was cDNA or gDNA.

The origin of this receptor is a woman under 30 with acute or convalescent COVID-19. The sequenced sample was peripheral blood. The chain is built from TRBV19 and TRBJ1-1; 7 bases align to TRBD1. The CDR3 DNA follows: TGTGCCAGTAGCCCACAGGGGACCACTGAAGCTTTCTTT. Translating gives CASSPQGTTEAFF.